The 12 T cell receptor beta chains below come from one sample, sequenced in a study of shared clonotypes between healthy human individuals (dated by TCRdb to about 2020). Library preparation was by the immunoSEQ multiplex PCR assay. TCRdb holds this immuneACCESS table with in-frame rearrangements only. Some clones are missing; in checked studies, unresolved V genes explain under half, and the rest has no known cause. The sample table shows under 850,000 clones, and 72% are seen once. The leading ten clones occupy approximately 1.7% of the sample. The sample taken for sequencing was memory CD4+ T cells sorted from blood. What the cell subset or site label conveys for this sample: CD45RA-negative fraction. The receptors stem from a woman between 25 and 40 years old in good health.

This clone was detected ten times or more. V usage is TRBV11-1 and J usage is TRBJ2-7; 8 nucleotides agree with TRBD1. Germline loops: CDR1 SGHAT, CDR2 FQDESV (reference sequence). The length of the CDR3 is 14 residues. V dropped 5 bases and J dropped 2; count of bases not matched to a gene: 5. This CDR3 is CASSHGTGTYEQYF. CDR3 bases: TGTGCCAGCAGCCACGGGACAGGCACCTACGAGCAGTACTTC.

The V gene is TRBV7-9, the J gene TRBJ2-2; 9 bases agree with TRBD1. Per the germline V gene, CDR1 is SEHNR and CDR2 is FQNEAQ (reference sequence). V was pared by 6 bases and J by 0 bases, with 11 bases of the junction left unmatched. The CDR3 has 18 residues. The CDR3 reads CASRPTPGDRANTGELFF. The CDR3 DNA sequence: TGTGCCAGCAGACCCACCCCGGGGGACAGGGCGAACACCGGGGAGCTGTTTTTT.

The rearrangement uses TRBV5-1 and TRBJ2-1, with TRBD2 matching 9 bases. V dropped 3 bases and J dropped 13; count of bases not matched to a gene: 11. The CDR3 is 14 residues long. The germline V gene encodes CDR1 SGHRS and CDR2 YFSETQ. The CDR3, as DNA: TGCGCCAGCAGCTCAGCGATATTAGCGGGAGTCCAGTTCTTC. The encoded protein is CASSSAILAGVQFF.

In regard to this clone: This specimen includes other DNA sequences encoding the same CDR3. The chain uses TRBV9 and TRBJ2-7; D is ambiguous. V dropped 2 bases and J dropped 2 bases, with 11 bases sitting between them. Germline values: CDR1 SGDLS, CDR2 YYNGEE. This CDR3 contains 14 residues. The CDR3 protein is CASSVSWGTYEQYF. As DNA, the CDR3 is TGTGCCAGCAGCGTGTCTTGGGGTACCTACGAGCAGTACTTC.

Ten or more counts support this clone. The same CDR3 can be traced to other DNA sequences in this sample. The rearrangement joins TRBV5-1 to TRBJ2-5; TRBD2 agrees at 9 bases. Germline CDR1 and CDR2: SGHRS and YFSETQ. The CDR3 spans 13 residues. V lost 10 bases to trimming and J lost 3 bases; unmatched junction nucleotides: 7. CDR3 sequence (DNA): TGCGCCTTCTTGGGACTAGCCAAAGAGACCCAGTACTTC. It translates to CAFLGLAKETQYF.

The chain carries TRBV7-8 and TRBJ2-1; TRBD2 matches 10 bases. The CDR3 runs to 15 residues. Trimming at V came to 6 bases and at J to 4 bases, leaving 6 bases not matched to a gene. Germline V CDR1 and CDR2: SGHVS, FQNEAQ. The CDR3 DNA reads as TGTGCCAGCAGGGAGCGGGAGGGCCTGTACAATGAGCAGTTCTTC. It encodes CASREREGLYNEQFF.

The chain combines TRBV11-2 with TRBJ1-1; D is ambiguous. Germline CDR1 SGHAT, CDR2 FQNNGV. The length of the CDR3 is 14 residues. The V end lost 4 bases, the J end lost 1 base, and 10 bases lay between the germline ends. CDR3 sequence: CASSSLNGNTEAFF. For the CDR3, the DNA is TGTGCCAGCAGCTCCTTGAACGGGAACACTGAAGCTTTCTTT.

The rearrangement links TRBV10-3 to TRBJ2-3; 10 bases are shared with TRBD2. The J segment lost 3 bases and the V segment lost 0 bases, leaving 3 bases of the junction unmatched. The CDR3 length is 16 residues. In germline, CDR1 is ENHRY, CDR2 SYGVKD. For the CDR3, the DNA is TGTGCCATCAGTGAGTCTTCTAGCGGGAGAACAGATACGCAGTATTTT. It translates to CAISESSSGRTDTQYF.

CDR3 DNA: TGTGCCAGCATTCCAGACAGGGGGCGCAGGGAGACCCAGTACTTC. Its translation: CASIPDRGRRETQYF. The rearrangement joins TRBV2 to TRBJ2-5, with 10 nucleotides matching TRBD1. J gave up 5 bases and V 7 bases, and 10 bases lay outside the gene matches. CDR3 length equals 15 residues. CDR1 SNHLY and CDR2 FYNNEI come from the germline V gene. Looking up the rest from reference TRBV2 and TRBJ2-5 gives the full variable domain: EPEVTQTPSHQVTQMGQEVILRCVPISNHLYFYWYRQILGQKVEFLVSFYNNEISEKSEIFDDQFSVERPDGSNFTLKIRSTKLEDSAMYFCASIPDRGRRETQYFGPGTRLLVL.

V gene TRBV11-2 combines with J gene TRBJ2-1; possible D gene TRBD1, 5 bases. Germline V gene lookup returns CDR1 SGHAT and CDR2 FQNNGV. With 3 bases removed from V and 10 bases from J, the gap between germline ends came to 16 bases. CDR3 length: 14 amino acids. The CDR3 sequence is CASSFQTVKGEQFF. In nucleotides, the CDR3 is TGTGCCAGCAGCTTCCAGACAGTAAAGGGGGAGCAGTTCTTC.

This sequence joins TRBV27 and TRBJ2-3; D possibly corresponds to TRBD2 (5 bases). This CDR3 is built from 13 residues. Between the trimmed V and J ends, which lost 2 bases and 6 bases, there was a span of 9 bases. Germline V gives CDR1 MNHEY, CDR2 SMNVEV (reference sequence). The DNA for the CDR3 is TGTGCCAGCAGTTTAGGAGGTACCGATACGCAGTATTTT. Its protein product is CASSLGGTDTQYF.

The rearrangement uses TRBV18 and TRBJ1-1; no reliable D call. Trimming removed 4 bases at V and 0 bases at J, with 21 bases between. Germline V gene sequence: CDR1 KGHSH, CDR2 LQKENI. The CDR3 runs to 18 residues. CDR3 protein: CASSRRREGDDMNTEAFF. CDR3 nucleotide sequence: TGTGCCAGCTCACGACGGCGGGAAGGTGACGACATGAACACTGAAGCTTTCTTT. Full variable domain (outside the CDR3, taken from reference TRBV18 and TRBJ1-1): NAGVMQNPRHLVRRRGQEARLRCSPMKGHSHVYWYRQLPEEGLKFMVYLQKENIIDESGMPKERFSAEFPKEGPSILRIQQVVRGDSAAYFCASSRRREGDDMNTEAFFGQGTRLTVV.